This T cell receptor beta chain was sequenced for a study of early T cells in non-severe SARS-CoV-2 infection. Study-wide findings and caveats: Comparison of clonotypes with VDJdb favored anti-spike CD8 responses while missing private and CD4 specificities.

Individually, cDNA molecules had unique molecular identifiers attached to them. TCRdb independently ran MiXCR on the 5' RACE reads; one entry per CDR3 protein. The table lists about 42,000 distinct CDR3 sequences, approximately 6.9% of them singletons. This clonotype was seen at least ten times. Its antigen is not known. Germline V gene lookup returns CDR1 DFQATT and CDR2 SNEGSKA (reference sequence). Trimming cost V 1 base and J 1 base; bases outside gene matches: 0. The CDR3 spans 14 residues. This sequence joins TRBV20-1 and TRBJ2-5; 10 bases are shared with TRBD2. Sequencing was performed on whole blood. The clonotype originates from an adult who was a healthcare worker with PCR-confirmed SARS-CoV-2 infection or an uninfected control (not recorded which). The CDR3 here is CSARGTSGQETQYF. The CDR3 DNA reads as TGCAGTGCTAGAGGGACTAGCGGCCAAGAGACCCAGTACTTC.